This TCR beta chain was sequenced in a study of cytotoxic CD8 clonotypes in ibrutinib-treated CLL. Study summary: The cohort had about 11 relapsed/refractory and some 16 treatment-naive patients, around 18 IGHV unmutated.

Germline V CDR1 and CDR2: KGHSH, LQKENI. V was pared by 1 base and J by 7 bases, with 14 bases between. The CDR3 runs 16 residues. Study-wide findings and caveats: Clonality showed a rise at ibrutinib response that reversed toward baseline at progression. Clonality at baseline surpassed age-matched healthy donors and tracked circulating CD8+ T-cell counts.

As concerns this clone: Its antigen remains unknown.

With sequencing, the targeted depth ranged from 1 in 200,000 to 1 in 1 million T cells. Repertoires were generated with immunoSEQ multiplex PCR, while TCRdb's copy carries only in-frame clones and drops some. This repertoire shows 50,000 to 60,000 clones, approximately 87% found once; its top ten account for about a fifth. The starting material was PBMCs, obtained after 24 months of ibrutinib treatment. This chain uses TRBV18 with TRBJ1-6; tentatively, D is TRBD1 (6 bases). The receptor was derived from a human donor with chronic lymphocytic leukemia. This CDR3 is CASSPQMGGENSPLHF. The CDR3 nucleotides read TGTGCCAGCTCACCACAAATGGGGGGCGAGAATTCACCCCTCCACTTT. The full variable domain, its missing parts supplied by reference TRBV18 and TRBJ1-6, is NAGVMQNPRHLVRRRGQEARLRCSPMKGHSHVYWYRQLPEEGLKFMVYLQKENIIDESGMPKERFSAEFPKEGPSILRIQQVVRGDSAAYFCASSPQMGGENSPLHFGNGTRLTVT.